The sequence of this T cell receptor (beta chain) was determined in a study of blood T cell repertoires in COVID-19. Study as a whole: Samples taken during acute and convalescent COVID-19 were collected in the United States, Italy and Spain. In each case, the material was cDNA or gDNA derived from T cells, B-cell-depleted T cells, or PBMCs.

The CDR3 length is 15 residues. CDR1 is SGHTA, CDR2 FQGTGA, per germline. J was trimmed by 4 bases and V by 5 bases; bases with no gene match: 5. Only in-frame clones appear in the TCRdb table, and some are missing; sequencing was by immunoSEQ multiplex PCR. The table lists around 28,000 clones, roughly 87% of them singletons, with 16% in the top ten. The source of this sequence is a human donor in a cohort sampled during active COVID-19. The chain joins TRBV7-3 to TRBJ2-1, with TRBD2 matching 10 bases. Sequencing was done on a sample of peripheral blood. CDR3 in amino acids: CASSPGLAEYNEQFF. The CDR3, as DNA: TGTGCCAGCAGCCCCGGACTAGCGGAATACAATGAGCAGTTCTTC.